This T cell receptor beta chain was documented in a study of siplizumab effects on memory and regulatory T cells. On this clone itself: Its cognate antigen is unknown. A junction end diverges from the germline sequence, so it may reflect a read error.

The method was immunoSEQ multiplex PCR; TCRdb's version includes in-frame clones alone and lacks a portion of them. Of around 100,000 clones listed, 92% are singletons. Germline V gene data show CDR1 as GTSNPN and CDR2 as SVGIG (reference sequence). This CDR3 comprises 11 residues. Study conclusions and caveats: Under siplizumab, an average approximately 69% of mappable alloreactive CD4+ clones were Treg-derived, compared with under 35% in controls. Naive T cells were seen as more diverse than memory cells and as major alloresponse contributors. Mapping to unstimulated subsets was achieved for only a minor fraction of alloreactive clones.

Sequencing input: CD4+ T cells sorted from blood. This receptor was identified in a human donor in good health. The V call is TRBV30, the J call TRBJ1-2; D is uncertain. DNA of the CDR3: TGTGCCTGGAGTGGGACTTATAGACCCGCTTTC. Its protein is CAWSGTYRPAF.